Detailed here is one T cell receptor (beta chain). The source of the sample is a study of T cells after yellow fever vaccination. One entry per CDR3 protein, called by TCRdb with MiXCR from the 5' RACE reads. The profile shows approximately 330,000 distinct CDR3 sequences, under 15% of them singletons. The CDR3 runs 13 residues. J was trimmed by 6 bases and V by 4 bases; bases with no gene match: 4. Looked up from germline, CDR1 is SQVTM and CDR2 is ANQGSEA. This receptor was obtained from a young man who received the YFV17D yellow fever vaccine. Material: CD4+ T cells sorted from PBMCs, obtained 15 days after the yellow fever booster vaccination. This chain uses TRBV29-1 with TRBJ2-1, with 9 bases lining up with TRBD1. The CDR3 DNA follows: TGCAGCGTTGGACAGGGGGGGGTCAATGAGCAGTTCTTC. It specifies CSVGQGGVNEQFF.